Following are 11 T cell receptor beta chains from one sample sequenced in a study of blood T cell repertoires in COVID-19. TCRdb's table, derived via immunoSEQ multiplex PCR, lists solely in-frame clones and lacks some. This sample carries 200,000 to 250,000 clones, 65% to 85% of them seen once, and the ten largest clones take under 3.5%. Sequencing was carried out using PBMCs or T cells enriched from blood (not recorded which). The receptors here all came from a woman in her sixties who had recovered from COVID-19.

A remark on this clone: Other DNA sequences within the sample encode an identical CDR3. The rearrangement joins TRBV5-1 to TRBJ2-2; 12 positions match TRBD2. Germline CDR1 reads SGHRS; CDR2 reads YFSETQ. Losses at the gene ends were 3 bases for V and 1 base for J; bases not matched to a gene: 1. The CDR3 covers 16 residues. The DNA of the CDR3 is TGCGCCAGCAGCTCGGGACTAGCGGGGAACACCGGGGAGCTGTTTTTT. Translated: CASSSGLAGNTGELFF.

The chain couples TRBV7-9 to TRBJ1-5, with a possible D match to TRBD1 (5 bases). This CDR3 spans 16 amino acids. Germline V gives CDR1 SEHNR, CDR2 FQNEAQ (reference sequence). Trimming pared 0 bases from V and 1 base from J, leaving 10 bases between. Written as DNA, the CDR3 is TGTGCCAGCAGCTTAGCGGGGCAGGGCAGCAATCAGCCCCAGCATTTT. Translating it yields CASSLAGQGSNQPQHF.

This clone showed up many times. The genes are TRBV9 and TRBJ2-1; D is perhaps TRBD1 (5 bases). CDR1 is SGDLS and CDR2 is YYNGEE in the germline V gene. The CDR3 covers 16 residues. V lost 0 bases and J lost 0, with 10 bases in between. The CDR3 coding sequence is TGTGCCAGCAGCGTAGCCAGGGCGAGCTCCTACAATGAGCAGTTCTTC. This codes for CASSVARASSYNEQFF.

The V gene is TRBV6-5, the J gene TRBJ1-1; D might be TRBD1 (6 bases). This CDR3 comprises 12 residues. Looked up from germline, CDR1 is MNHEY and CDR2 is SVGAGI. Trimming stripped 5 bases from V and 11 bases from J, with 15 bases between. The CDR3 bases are TGTGCCAGCAGTAGCCACAGGGATGGGGCTTTCTTT. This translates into CASSSHRDGAFF.

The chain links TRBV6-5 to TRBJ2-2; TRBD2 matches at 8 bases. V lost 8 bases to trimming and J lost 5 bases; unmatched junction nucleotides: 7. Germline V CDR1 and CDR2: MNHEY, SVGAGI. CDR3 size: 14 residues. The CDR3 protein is CASFTGGRTGELFF. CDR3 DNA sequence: TGTGCCAGCTTCACGGGGGGGCGGACCGGGGAGCTGTTTTTT.

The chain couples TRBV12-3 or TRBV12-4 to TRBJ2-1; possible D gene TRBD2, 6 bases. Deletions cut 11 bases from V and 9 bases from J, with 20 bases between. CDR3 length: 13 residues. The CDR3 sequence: CAGGIGGASEQFF. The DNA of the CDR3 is TGTGCCGGGGGAATCGGGGGAGCATCTGAGCAGTTCTTC.

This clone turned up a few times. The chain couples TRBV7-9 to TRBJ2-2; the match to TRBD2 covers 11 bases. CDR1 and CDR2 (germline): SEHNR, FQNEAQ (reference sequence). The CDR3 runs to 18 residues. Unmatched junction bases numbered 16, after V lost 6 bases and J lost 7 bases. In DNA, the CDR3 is TGTGCCAGCAGTCATATAGCGGGAGGGTCCTTCCATGGCGGGGAGCTGTTTTTT. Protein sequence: CASSHIAGGSFHGGELFF.

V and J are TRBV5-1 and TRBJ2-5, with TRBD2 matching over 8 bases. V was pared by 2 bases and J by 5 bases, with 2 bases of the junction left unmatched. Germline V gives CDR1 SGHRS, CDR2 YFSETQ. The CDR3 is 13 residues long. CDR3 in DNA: TGCGCCAGCAGCTTCGGACTAGCCGAGACCCAGTACTTC. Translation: CASSFGLAETQYF.

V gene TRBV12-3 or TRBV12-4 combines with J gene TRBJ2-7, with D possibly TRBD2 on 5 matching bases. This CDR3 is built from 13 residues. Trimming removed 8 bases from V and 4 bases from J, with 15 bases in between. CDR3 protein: CASLAHRSYEQYF. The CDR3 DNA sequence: TGTGCCAGCCTAGCCCATAGATCGTACGAGCAGTACTTC.

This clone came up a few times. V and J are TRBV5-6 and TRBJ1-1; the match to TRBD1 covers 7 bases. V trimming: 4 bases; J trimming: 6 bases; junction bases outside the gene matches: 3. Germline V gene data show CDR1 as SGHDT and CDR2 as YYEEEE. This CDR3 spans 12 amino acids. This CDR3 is CASSRQGPEAFF. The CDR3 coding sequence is TGTGCCAGCAGCCGACAGGGTCCTGAAGCTTTCTTT.

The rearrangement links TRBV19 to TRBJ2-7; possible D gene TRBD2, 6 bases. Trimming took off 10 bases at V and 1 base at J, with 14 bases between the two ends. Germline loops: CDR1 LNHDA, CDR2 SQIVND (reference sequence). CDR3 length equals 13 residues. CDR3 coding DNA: TGTGCCACCCCCCCGGGAGCTTCCTACGAGCAGTACTTC. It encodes CATPPGASYEQYF.